The sequence of this TCR beta chain was determined in a study of chemoradiotherapy in HPV16-positive cancers (dated by TCRdb to between 2021 and 2023). About the investigation overall: Candidate HPV-specific T-cell clones and common TCR motifs were defined by functional T-cell assays performed on cells from a couple of HPV16-positive patients. Whether T-cell immunity against the HPV oncoproteins E6 and E7 changes during chemoradiotherapy and whether survival is affected by this immunity were examined in the study. The candidate HPV-specific TCRs and motifs were subsequently tracked in TCR repertoires obtained from roughly 90 patients with HPV-related cancers. What the study reported, not specific to this receptor: In HPV16-positive patients, expansion of HPV-responsive T cells during chemoradiotherapy was found to be associated with improved recurrence-free survival. Expansion of candidate HPV-specific clones and E7-related TCR motifs was observed in the tumor microenvironment during treatment, whereas no such expansion was observed for non-HPV-specific T cells. Only a couple of HPV16-positive patients were used to derive the functional definition of HPV-specific T cells, and the survival association was reported for HPV16-positive patients.

Repertoires were sampled multiple times during chemoradiotherapy, which allowed clonal expansion in the tumor microenvironment to be followed. The library was produced with the immunoSEQ multiplex PCR assay. TCRdb holds this immuneACCESS table with in-frame rearrangements only. Some clones are missing; in checked studies, unresolved V genes explain under half, and the rest has no known cause. This sample gives about 3,900 clones in total; approximately 78% of them show up just once. The ten biggest clones cover 11% of the sample. To note about this clone: Its antigen target is currently unknown. No quality values exist for individual bases; no much larger clone is one base distant.

The CDR3 numbers 13 residues from cysteine through phenylalanine. Solely the CDR3 DNA is kept, with 39 bases framed from the first base. CDR1 and CDR2 were assigned from the germline V gene (reference sequence) as PRHDT and FYEKMQ. The junction carries 11 bases between V and J, which are trimmed by 6 bases and 6 bases respectively. Recombination joined TRBV13 with TRBJ2-2; the best D guess is TRBD2, with 6 bases matching. The receptor comes from a human donor with HPV-associated anogenital cancer. The sample in question was tumor tissue, obtained from a patient who underwent chemoradiotherapy. The CDR3 reads as follows: CASRLPGAGELFF. The DNA is TGTGCCAGCAGACTTCCGGGAGCCGGGGAGCTGTTTTTT.